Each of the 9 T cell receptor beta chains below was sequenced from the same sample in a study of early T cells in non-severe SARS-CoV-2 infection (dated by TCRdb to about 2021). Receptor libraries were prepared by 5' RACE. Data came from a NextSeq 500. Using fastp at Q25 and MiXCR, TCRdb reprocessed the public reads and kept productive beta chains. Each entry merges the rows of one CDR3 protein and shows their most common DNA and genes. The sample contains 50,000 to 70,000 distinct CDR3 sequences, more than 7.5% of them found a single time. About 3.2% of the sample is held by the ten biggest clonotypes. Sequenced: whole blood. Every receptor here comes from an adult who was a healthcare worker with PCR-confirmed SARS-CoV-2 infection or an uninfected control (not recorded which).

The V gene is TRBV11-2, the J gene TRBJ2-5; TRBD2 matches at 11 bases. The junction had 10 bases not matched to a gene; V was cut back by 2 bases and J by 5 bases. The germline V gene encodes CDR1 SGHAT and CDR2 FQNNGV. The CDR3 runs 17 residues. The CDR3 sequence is CASSLYPTSGIGETQYF. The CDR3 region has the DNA TGTGCCAGCAGCTTATACCCGACTAGCGGGATAGGGGAGACCCAGTACTTC.

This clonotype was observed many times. CDR3 in DNA: TGTGCCAGCAGCGAAAGGGAGGGCAACTATGGCTACACCTTC. Protein sequence: CASSEREGNYGYTF. The chain joins TRBV3-1 to TRBJ1-2; unclear D gene. Germline V lookup: CDR1 LGHDT, CDR2 YNNKEL (reference sequence). Trimming pared 5 bases from V and 2 bases from J, leaving 12 bases between. The length of the CDR3 is 14 residues.

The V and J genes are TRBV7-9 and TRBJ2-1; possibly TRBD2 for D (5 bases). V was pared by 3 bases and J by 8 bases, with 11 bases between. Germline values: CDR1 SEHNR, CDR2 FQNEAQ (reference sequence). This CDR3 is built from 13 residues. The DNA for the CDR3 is TGTGCCAGCAGCTTTACTAGAGGCGATGAGCAGTTCTTC. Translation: CASSFTRGDEQFF.

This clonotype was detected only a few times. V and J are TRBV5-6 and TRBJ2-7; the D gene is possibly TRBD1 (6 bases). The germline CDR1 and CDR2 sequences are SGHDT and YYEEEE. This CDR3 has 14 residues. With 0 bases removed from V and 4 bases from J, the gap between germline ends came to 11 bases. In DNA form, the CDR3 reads TGTGCCAGCAGCTTGGTACAGGGTTTTTACGAGCAGTACTTC. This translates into CASSLVQGFYEQYF. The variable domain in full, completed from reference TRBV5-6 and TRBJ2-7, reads DAGVTQSPTHLIKTRGQQVTLRCSPKSGHDTVSWYQQALGQGPQFIFQYYEEEERQRGNFPDRFSGHQFPNYSSELNVNALLLGDSALYLCASSLVQGFYEQYFGPGTRLTVT.

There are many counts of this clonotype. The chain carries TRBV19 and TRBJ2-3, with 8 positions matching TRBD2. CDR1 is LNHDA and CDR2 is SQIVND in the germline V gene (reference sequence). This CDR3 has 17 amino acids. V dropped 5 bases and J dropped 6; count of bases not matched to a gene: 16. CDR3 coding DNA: TGTGCCAGTAGTCCCCGAGGAGCGGGAGTGCCTATGGATACGCAGTATTTT. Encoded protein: CASSPRGAGVPMDTQYF.

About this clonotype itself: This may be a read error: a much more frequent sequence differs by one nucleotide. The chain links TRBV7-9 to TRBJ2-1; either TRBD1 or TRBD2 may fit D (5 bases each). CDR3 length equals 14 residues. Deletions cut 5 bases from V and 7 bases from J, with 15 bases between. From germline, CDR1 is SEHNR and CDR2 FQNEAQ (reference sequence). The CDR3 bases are TGTGCCAGCAGCACCGGGATAGGGGTTAATGAGCAGTTCTTC. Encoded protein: CASSTGIGVNEQFF.

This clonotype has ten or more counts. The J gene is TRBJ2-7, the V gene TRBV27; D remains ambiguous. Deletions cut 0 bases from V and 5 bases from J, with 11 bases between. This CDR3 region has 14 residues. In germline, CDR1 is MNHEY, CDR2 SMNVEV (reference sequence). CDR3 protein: CASSLSGRIDEQYF. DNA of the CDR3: TGTGCCAGCAGTTTATCCGGGCGGATCGACGAGCAGTACTTC.

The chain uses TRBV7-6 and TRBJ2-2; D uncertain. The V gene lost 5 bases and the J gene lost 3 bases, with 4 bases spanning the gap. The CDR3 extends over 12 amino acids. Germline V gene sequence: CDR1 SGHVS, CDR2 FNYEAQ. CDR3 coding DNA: TGTGCCAGCAGCGAGTACACCGGGGAGCTGTTTTTT. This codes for CASSEYTGELFF. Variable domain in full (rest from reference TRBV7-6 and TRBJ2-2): GAGVSQSPRYKVTKRGQDVALRCDPISGHVSLYWYRQALGQGPEFLTYFNYEAQQDKSGLPNDRFSAERPEGSISTLTIQRTEQRDSAMYRCASSEYTGELFFGEGSRLTVL.

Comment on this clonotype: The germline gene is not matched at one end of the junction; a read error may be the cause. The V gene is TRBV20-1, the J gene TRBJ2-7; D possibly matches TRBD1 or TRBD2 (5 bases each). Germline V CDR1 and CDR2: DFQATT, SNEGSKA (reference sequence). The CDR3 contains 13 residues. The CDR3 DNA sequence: TGCAGTGCTAGGGGGGATGCTGTCTACGAGCTGTACTTC. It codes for CSARGDAVYELYF.